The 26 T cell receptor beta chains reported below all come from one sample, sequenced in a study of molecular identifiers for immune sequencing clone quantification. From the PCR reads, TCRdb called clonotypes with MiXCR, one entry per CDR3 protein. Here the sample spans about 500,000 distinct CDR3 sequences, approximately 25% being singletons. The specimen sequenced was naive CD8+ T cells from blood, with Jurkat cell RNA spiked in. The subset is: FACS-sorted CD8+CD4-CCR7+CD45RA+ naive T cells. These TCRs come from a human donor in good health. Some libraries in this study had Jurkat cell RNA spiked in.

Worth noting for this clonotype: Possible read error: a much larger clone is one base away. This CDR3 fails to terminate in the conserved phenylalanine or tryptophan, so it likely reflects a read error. The chain's CDR3 is CASGMREYGTDTQYL. In DNA form, the CDR3 reads TGTGCCAGCGGAATGCGGGAGTACGGCACAGATACGCAGTATCTT. This chain uses TRBV12-3 or TRBV12-4 with TRBJ2-3; 7 bases are a match to TRBD2. V was pared by 8 bases and J by 1 base, with 9 bases of the junction left unmatched. The CDR3 sequence is 15 residues long.

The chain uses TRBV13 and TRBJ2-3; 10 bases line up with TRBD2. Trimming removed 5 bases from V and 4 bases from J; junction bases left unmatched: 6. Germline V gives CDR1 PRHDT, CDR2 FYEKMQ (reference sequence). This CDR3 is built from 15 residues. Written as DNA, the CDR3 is TGTGCCAGCAGCCCAGCGGGGGGGCTACCAGATACGCAGTATTTT. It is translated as CASSPAGGLPDTQYF.

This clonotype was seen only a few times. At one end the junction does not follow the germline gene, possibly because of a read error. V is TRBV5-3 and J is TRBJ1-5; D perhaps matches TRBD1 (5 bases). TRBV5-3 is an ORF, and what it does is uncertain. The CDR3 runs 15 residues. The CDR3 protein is CASSSTRDFNQPQHF. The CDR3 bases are TGTGCCAGCAGCTCAACCAGGGATTTCAATCAGCCCCAGCATTTT.

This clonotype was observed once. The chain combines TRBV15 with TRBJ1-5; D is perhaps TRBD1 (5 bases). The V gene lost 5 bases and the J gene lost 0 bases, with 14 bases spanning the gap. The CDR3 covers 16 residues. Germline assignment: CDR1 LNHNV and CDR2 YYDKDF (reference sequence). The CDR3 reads CATSRAQGYSNQPQHF. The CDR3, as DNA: TGTGCCACCAGCCGCGCCCAGGGCTATAGCAATCAGCCCCAGCATTTT.

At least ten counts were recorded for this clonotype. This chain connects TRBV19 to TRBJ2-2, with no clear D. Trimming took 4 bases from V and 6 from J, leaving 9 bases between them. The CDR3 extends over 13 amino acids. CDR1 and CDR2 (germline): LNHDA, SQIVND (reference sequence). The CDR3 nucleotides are TGTGCCAGTAGTACCGACCGTCCCGGGGAGCTGTTTTTT. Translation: CASSTDRPGELFF. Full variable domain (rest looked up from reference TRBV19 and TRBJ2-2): DGGITQSPKYLFRKEGQNVTLSCEQNLNHDAMYWYRQDPGQGLRLIYYSQIVNDFQKGDIAEGYSVSREKKESFPLTVTSAQKNPTAFYLCASSTDRPGELFFGEGSRLTVL.

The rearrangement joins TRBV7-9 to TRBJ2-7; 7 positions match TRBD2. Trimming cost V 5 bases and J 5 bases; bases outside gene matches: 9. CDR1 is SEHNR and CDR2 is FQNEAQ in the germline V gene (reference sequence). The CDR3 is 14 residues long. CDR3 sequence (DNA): TGTGCCAGCAGCCAAAGCGGGGCCAAGGACGAGCAGTACTTC. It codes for CASSQSGAKDEQYF.

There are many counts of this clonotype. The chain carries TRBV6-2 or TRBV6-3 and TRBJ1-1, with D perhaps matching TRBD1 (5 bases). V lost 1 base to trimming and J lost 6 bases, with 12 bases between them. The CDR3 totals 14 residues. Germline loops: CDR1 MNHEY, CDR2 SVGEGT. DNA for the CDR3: TGTGCCAGCAGTTACTGGCGGGGGGAGGCTGAAGCTTTCTTT. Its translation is CASSYWRGEAEAFF.

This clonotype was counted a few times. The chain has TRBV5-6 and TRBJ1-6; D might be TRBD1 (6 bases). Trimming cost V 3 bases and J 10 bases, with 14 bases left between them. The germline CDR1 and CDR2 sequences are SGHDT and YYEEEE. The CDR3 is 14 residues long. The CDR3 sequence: CASSSPRTDSPLHF. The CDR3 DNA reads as TGTGCCAGCAGCTCCCCCCGGACAGACTCACCCCTCCACTTT.

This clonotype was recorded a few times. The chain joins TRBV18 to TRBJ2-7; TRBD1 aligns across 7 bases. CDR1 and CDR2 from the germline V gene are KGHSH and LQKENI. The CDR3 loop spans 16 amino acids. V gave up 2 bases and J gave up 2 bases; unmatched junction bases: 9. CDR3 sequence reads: CASSPWQGDKTYEQYF. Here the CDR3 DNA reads TGTGCCAGCTCACCATGGCAGGGGGACAAGACCTACGAGCAGTACTTC.

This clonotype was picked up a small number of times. CDR3 sequence: CASSPVDVSGGVGDTQYF. DNA for the CDR3: TGTGCCAGCAGCCCGGTGGACGTCAGCGGGGGAGTTGGAGATACGCAGTATTTT. The V call is TRBV13, the J call TRBJ2-3, with 8 bases lining up with TRBD2. This CDR3 has 18 amino acids. Germline V gene data show CDR1 as PRHDT and CDR2 as FYEKMQ (reference sequence). Germline trimming cut 5 bases from V and 5 bases from J; bases unmatched to any gene: 18.

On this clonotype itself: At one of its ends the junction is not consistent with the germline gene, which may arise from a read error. CDR3 protein: CASRQDTTYDQYF. The CDR3 region has the DNA TGTGCCAGCAGACAGGACACGACATACGATCAGTACTTC. This chain joins TRBV12-3 or TRBV12-4 and TRBJ2-7; the D gene is possibly TRBD1 (5 bases). The CDR3 is made up of 13 amino acids.

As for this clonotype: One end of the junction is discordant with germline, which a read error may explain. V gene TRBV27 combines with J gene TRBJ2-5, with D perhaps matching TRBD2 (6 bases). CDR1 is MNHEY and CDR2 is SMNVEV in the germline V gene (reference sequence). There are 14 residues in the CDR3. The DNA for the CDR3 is TGTGCCAGCAGTTACCAGGGAGGCCAACAGACCCAGTACTTC. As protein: CASSYQGGQQTQYF.

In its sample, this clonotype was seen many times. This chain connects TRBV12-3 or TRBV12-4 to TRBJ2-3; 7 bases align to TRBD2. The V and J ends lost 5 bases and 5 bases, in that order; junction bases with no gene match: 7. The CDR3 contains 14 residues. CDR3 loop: CASSTPSGIDTQYF. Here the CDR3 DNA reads TGTGCCAGCAGTACCCCTAGCGGTATAGATACGCAGTATTTT.

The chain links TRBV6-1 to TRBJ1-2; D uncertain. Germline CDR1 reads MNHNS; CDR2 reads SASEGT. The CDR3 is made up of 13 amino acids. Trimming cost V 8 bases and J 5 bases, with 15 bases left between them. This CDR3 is CASSVLDWYGYTF. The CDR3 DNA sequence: TGTGCCAGCTCCGTCTTGGATTGGTATGGCTACACCTTC.

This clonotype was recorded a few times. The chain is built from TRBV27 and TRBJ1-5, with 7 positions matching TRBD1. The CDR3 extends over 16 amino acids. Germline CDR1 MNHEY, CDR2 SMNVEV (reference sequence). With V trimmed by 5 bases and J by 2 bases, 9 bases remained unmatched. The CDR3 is CASSKLDRVGNQPQHF. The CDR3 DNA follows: TGTGCCAGCAGTAAACTAGACAGGGTCGGCAATCAGCCCCAGCATTTT.

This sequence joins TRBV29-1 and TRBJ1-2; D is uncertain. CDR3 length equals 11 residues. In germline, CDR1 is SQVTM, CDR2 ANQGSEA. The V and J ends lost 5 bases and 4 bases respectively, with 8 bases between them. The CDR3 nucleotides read TGCAGCGTTTTGAGAGGCTATGGCTACACCTTC. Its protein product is CSVLRGYGYTF.

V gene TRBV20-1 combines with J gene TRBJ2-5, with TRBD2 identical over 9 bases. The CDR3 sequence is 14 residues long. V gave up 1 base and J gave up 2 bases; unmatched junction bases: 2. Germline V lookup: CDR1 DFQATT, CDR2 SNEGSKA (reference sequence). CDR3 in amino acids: CSARALAGQETQYF. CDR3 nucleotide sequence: TGCAGTGCTAGAGCTCTAGCGGGGCAAGAGACCCAGTACTTC.

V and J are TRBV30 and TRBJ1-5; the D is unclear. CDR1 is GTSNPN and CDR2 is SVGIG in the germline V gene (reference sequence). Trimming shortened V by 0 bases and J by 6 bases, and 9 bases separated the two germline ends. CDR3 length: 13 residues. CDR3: CAWSVAGGQPQHF. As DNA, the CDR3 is TGTGCCTGGAGTGTAGCAGGTGGTCAGCCCCAGCATTTT.

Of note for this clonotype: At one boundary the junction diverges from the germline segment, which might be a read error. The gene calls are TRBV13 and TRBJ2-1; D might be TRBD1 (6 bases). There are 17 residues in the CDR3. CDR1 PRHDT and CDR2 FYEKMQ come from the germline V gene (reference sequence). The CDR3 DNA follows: TGTGCCAGCAGCTTAGGCAGGGGAGTCGTTCCTAATAATGTGCAGTTCTTC. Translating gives CASSLGRGVVPNNVQFF.

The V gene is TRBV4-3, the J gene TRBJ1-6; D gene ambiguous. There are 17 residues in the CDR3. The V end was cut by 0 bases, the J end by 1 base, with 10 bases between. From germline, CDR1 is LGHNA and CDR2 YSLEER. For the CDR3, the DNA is TGCGCCAGCAGCCAAGACAGGCGCTCTTCCTATAATTCACCCCTCCACTTT. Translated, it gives CASSQDRRSSYNSPLHF.

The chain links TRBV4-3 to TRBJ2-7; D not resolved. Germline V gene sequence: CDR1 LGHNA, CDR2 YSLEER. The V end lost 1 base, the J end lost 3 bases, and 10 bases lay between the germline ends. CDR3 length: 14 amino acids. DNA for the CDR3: TGCGCCAGCAGCCAAGCGGTAATGGGCTACGAGCAGTACTTC. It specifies CASSQAVMGYEQYF.

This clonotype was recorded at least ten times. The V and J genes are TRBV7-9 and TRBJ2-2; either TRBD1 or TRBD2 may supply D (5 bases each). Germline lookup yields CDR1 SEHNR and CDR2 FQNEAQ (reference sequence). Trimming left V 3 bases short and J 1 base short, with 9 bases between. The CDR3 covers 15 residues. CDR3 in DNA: TGTGCCAGCAGCTTCTCGGGACGGAACACCGGGGAGCTGTTTTTT. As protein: CASSFSGRNTGELFF.

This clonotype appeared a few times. CDR3 in amino acids: CATSSGTGAPGQPQHF. CDR3 coding DNA: TGTGCCACCAGCAGCGGGACAGGGGCTCCAGGGCAGCCCCAGCATTTT. The chain couples TRBV15 to TRBJ1-5; 10 bases match TRBD1. Trimming at V came to 3 bases and at J to 7 bases, leaving 9 bases not matched to a gene. The CDR3 loop spans 16 amino acids. The germline V gene has CDR1 LNHNV and CDR2 YYDKDF (reference sequence). The whole variable domain, remainder taken from reference TRBV15 and TRBJ1-5, is DAMVIQNPRYQVTQFGKPVTLSCSQTLNHNVMYWYQQKSSQAPKLLFHYYDKDFNNEADTPDNFQSRRPNTSFCFLDIRSPGLGDTAMYLCATSSGTGAPGQPQHFGDGTRLSIL.

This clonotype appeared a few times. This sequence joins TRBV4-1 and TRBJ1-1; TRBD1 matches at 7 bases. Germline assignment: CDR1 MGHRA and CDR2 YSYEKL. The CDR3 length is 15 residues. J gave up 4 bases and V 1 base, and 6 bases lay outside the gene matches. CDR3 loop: CASSQGTGVGTEAFF. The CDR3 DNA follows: TGCGCCAGCAGCCAAGGTACAGGGGTCGGCACTGAAGCTTTCTTT.

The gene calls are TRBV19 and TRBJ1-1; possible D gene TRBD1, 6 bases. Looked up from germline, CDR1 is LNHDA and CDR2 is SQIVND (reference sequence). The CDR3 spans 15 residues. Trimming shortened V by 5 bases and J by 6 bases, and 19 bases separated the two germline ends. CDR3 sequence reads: CASSQLTGVYAEAFF. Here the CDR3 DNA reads TGTGCCAGTAGTCAGCTGACAGGCGTTTACGCTGAAGCTTTCTTT.

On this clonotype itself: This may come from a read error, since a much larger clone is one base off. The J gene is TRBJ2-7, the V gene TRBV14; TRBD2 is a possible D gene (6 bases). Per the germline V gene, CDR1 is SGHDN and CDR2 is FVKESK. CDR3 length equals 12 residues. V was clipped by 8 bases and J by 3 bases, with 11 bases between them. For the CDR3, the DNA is TGTGCCAGCTGCGGCGGGGACTACGAGCAGTACTTC. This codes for CASCGGDYEQYF.